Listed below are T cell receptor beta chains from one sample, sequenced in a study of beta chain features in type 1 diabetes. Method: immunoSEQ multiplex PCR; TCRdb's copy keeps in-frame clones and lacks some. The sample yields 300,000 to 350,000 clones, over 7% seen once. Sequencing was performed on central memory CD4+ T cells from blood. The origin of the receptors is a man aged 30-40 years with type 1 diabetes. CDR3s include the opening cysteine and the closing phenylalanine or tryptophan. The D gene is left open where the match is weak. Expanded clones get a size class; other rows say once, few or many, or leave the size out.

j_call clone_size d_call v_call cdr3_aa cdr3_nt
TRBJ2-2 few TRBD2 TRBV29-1 CSGDSGLANTGELFF TGCAGCGGTGACTCGGGACTAGCAAACACCGGGGAGCTGTTTTTT
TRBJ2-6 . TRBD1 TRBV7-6 CASSRPGTGGSGANVLTF TGTGCCAGCAGCCGACCCGGGACAGGAGGCTCTGGGGCCAACGTCCTGACTTTC
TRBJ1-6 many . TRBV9 CASSVGERGRGTLHF TGTGCCAGCAGCGTTGGGGAGAGAGGTCGCGGTACCCTCCACTTT
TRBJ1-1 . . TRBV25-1 CASSSGITEAFF TGTGCCAGCAGTTCAGGCATCACTGAAGCTTTCTTT
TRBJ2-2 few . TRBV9 CASSGDRGGTGELFF TGTGCCAGCAGCGGAGACAGGGGAGGGACCGGGGAGCTGTTTTTT
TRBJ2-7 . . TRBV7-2 CASGPYATGEQYF TGTGCCAGCGGCCCGTACGCAACGGGCGAGCAGTACTTC
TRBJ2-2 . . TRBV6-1 CASSDGFGELFF TGTGCCAGCAGTGACGGGTTCGGGGAGCTGTTTTTT
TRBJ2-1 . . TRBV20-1 CSAEGGNEQFF TGCAGTGCCGAGGGAGGCAATGAGCAGTTCTTC
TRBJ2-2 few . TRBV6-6 CASRLRDPNTGELFF TGTGCCAGCAGGCTCAGGGATCCGAACACCGGGGAGCTGTTTTTT
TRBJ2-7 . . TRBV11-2 CASSLAPPGQLYPYEQYF TGTGCCAGCAGCTTAGCCCCCCCGGGACAACTCTACCCCTACGAGCAGTACTTC
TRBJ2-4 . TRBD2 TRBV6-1 CASKEEAGTRNIQYF TGTGCCAGCAAGGAGGAAGCCGGGACTAGGAACATTCAGTACTTC
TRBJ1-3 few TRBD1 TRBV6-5 CASSYTGTASGNTIYF TGTGCCAGCAGTTACACGGGGACAGCCTCTGGAAACACCATATATTTT
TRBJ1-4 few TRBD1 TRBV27 CASRSTGTGGEKLFF TGTGCCAGCAGGTCCACCGGGACAGGCGGTGAAAAACTGTTTTTT
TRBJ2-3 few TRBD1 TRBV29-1 CSVEKQGAGLGPDTQYF TGCAGCGTTGAGAAACAGGGGGCTGGCCTCGGACCAGATACGCAGTATTTT
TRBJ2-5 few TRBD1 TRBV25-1 CASSELSGTGETQYF TGTGCCAGCAGTGAATTATCCGGGACAGGAGAGACCCAGTACTTC
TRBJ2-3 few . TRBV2 CASSASATVRTDTQYF TGTGCCAGCAGTGCCTCGGCAACAGTACGCACAGATACGCAGTATTTT
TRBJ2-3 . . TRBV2 CASKVGGTDTQYF TGTGCCAGCAAAGTGGGGGGCACAGATACGCAGTATTTT
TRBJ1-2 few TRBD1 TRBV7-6 CASSSAGGTGTKGYTF TGTGCCAGCAGCTCCGCTGGAGGGACAGGGACAAAAGGCTACACCTTC
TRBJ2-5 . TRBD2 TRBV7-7 CASSSGLAGEETQYF TGTGCCAGCAGCTCTGGACTAGCGGGGGAAGAGACCCAGTACTTC
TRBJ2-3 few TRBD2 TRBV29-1 CSAAGGEGTDTQYF TGCAGCGCAGCGGGGGGGGAGGGCACAGATACGCAGTATTTT
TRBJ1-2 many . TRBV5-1 CASSAGHLGWGYTF TGCGCCAGCAGCGCGGGACACCTTGGATGGGGCTACACCTTC
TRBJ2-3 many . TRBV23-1 CASSQSCSADTQYF TGCGCCAGCAGTCAATCGTGTTCGGCAGATACGCAGTATTTT
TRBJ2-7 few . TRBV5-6 CASSLWAYEQYF TGTGCCAGCAGCTTATGGGCCTACGAGCAGTACTTC
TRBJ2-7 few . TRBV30 CAWSAMDNRYEQYF TGTGCCTGGAGTGCCATGGACAACCGCTACGAGCAGTACTTC
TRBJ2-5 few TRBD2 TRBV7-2 CASSRRTSGDSETQYF TGTGCCAGCAGCAGACGGACTAGCGGGGACTCAGAGACCCAGTACTTC
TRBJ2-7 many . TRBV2 CASSEANKRTNEQYF TGTGCCAGCAGTGAAGCTAATAAGAGGACGAACGAGCAGTACTTC
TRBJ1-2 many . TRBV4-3 CASSLSQGQDYGYTF TGCGCCAGCAGCCTCTCACAGGGTCAGGACTATGGCTACACCTTC
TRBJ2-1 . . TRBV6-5 CASSSSLREFF TGTGCCAGCAGTTCCTCGCTTCGGGAGTTCTTC
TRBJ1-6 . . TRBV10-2 CASRAGAGNSPLHF TGCGCCAGCAGAGCAGGGGCGGGCAATTCACCCCTCCACTTT
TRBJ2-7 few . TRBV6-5 CASFRTEYEQYF TGTGCCAGCTTTCGGACCGAGTACGAGCAGTACTTC
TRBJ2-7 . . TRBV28 CASSVREQYF TGTGCCAGCAGTGTTAGGGAGCAGTACTTC
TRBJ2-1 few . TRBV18 CASSPPGSDNEQFF TGTGCCAGCTCCCCACCGGGATCCGACAATGAGCAGTTCTTC
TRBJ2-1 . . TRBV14 CASSQVNEQFF TGTGCCAGCAGCCAAGTTAATGAGCAGTTCTTC
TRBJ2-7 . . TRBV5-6 CASSLTGHYEQYF TGTGCCAGCAGCTTGACAGGGCACTACGAGCAGTACTTC
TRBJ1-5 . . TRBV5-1 CASSLDLNQPQHF TGCGCCAGCAGCTTGGACCTTAATCAGCCCCAGCATTTT
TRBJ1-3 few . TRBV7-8 CASSLDNGRNTIYF TGTGCCAGCAGCTTAGATAACGGGCGAAACACCATATATTTT
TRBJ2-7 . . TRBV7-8 CASSLGEVYEQYF TGTGCCAGCAGCTTAGGAGAGGTCTACGAGCAGTACTTC
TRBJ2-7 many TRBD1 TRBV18 CASSTGAYEQYF TGTGCCAGCTCAACAGGGGCCTACGAGCAGTACTTC
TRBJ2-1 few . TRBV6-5 CASSWMVGLNNEQFF TGTGCCAGCAGTTGGATGGTCGGTTTGAACAATGAGCAGTTCTTC
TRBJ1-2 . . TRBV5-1 CASSSLVVGGYGYTF TGCGCCAGCAGCTCCCTGGTGGTTGGGGGCTACGGCTACACCTTC
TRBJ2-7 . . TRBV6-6 CASSYSISGGGEQYF TGTGCCAGCAGTTACTCGATTTCAGGGGGAGGGGAGCAGTACTTC
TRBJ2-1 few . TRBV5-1 CASSLILQFGEQFF TGCGCCAGCAGCCTTATACTACAGTTCGGTGAGCAGTTCTTC
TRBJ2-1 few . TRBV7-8 CASSPSRTRNEQFF TGTGCCAGCAGCCCGAGTAGGACTCGCAATGAGCAGTTCTTC
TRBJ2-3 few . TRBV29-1 CSVDVGGPGTDTQYF TGCAGCGTTGACGTGGGGGGGCCGGGCACAGATACGCAGTATTTT
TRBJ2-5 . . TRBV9 CASSVGATETQYF TGTGCCAGCAGCGTAGGAGCTACTGAGACCCAGTACTTC
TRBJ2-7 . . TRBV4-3 CASSQELLGGEQYF TGCGCCAGCAGCCAAGAACTCCTGGGAGGCGAGCAGTACTTC
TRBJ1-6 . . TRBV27 CASSLSPDSPLHF TGTGCCAGCAGTTTAAGCCCGGATTCACCCCTCCACTTT
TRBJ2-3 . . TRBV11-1 CASSWGADTQYF TGTGCCAGCAGCTGGGGGGCAGATACGCAGTATTTT